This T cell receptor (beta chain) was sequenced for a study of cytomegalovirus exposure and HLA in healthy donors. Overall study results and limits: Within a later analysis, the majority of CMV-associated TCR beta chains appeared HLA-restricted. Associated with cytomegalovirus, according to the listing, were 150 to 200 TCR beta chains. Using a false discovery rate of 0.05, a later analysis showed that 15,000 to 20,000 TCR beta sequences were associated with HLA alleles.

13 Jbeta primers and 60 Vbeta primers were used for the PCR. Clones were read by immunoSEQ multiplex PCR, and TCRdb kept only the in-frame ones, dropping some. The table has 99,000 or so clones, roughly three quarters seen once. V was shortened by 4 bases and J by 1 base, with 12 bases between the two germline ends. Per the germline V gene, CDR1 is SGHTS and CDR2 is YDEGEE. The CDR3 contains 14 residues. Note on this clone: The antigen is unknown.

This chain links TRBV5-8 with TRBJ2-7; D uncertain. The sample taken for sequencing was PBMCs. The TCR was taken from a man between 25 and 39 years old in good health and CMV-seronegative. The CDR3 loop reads CASSLVTLSYEQYF. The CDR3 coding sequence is TGTGCCAGCAGCCTTGTTACTTTATCCTACGAGCAGTACTTC.